This TCR beta chain originates from a study of glioma-infiltrating T cells after dendritic cell vaccination. Study-level information: Dendritic cell vaccination trial patients had either newly diagnosed or recurrent glioblastoma.

As regards this clone: What it binds is unknown.

Input was 2 ug genomic DNA, or all available if less. Method: immunoSEQ multiplex PCR; TCRdb's copy keeps in-frame clones and lacks some. Here the sample spans roughly 88,000 clones, more than 80% being singletons. As to time point: after dendritic cell vaccination, including at tumor progression/relapse. Overall study findings and caveats: TCR clonality showed no direct relationship with survival. Estimated pretreatment TIL content predicted outcome after dendritic cell vaccination.

The source material was blood, sampled after dendritic cell vaccination. The origin of this receptor is a human donor with glioblastoma.

In nucleotides, the CDR3 is TGTGCCAGCAGCTTAGAGGGGACAGATACGCAGTATTTT. Translated: CASSLEGTDTQYF. V is TRBV7-9 and J is TRBJ2-3; D perhaps matches TRBD1 (5 bases). In germline, CDR1 is SEHNR, CDR2 FQNEAQ (reference sequence). The CDR3 is made up of 13 amino acids. The V end was cut by 1 base, the J end by 3 bases, with 5 bases between.